Each of the 21 T cell receptor beta chains below was sequenced from the same sample in a study of shared clonotypes between healthy human individuals. Repertoires were generated with immunoSEQ multiplex PCR, while TCRdb's copy carries only in-frame clones and drops some. The table has about 1.4 million clones, more than 95% seen once. The specimen sequenced was naive CD4+ T cells sorted from blood. As for subset: CD45RA+ positively selected. These receptors came from a man aged 25 to 40 in good health.

In DNA, the CDR3 is TGTGCCAGCAGTTTAGGCGCTACGCAGTATTTT. This codes for CASSLGATQYF. The chain employs TRBV28 and TRBJ2-3; no firm D call. This CDR3 contains 11 residues. Germline V gene lookup returns CDR1 MDHEN and CDR2 SYDVKM. V lost 2 bases to trimming and J lost 8 bases, with 5 bases between them.

J is TRBJ2-2 and V is TRBV28, with 7 nucleotides matching TRBD2. The CDR3 is 16 residues long. The germline CDR1 and CDR2 sequences are MDHEN and SYDVKM. V was clipped by 5 bases and J by 0 bases; unmatched bases: 6. The CDR3 nucleotides are TGTGCCAGCAGTCCATCGGGACTACCGAACACCGGGGAGCTGTTTTTT. This gives the protein CASSPSGLPNTGELFF.

The chain uses TRBV7-9 and TRBJ2-5, with 9 bases fitting TRBD1. The CDR3 is 17 amino acids. The trim removed 4 bases at V and 4 bases at J, leaving 13 bases unmatched. Per the germline V gene, CDR1 is SEHNR and CDR2 is FQNEAQ (reference sequence). CDR3 nucleotide sequence: TGTGCCAGCAGCTCGACCCTACAGGGGGCGCGTGGAGAGACCCAGTACTTC. Its protein product is CASSSTLQGARGETQYF.

The chain is built from TRBV7-6 and TRBJ2-1, with a possible D match to TRBD2 (7 bases). CDR1 SGHVS and CDR2 FNYEAQ come from the germline V gene. The CDR3 contains 16 residues. With 2 bases removed from V and 3 bases from J, the gap between germline ends came to 14 bases. The CDR3 loop is CASSLSGGDSYNEQFF. Here the CDR3 DNA reads TGTGCCAGCAGCTTATCGGGGGGCGACAGCTACAATGAGCAGTTCTTC.

This chain links TRBV4-3 with TRBJ2-1; TRBD2 matches at 9 bases. Germline V gene sequence: CDR1 LGHNA, CDR2 YSLEER. Unmatched junction bases numbered 13, after V lost 4 bases and J lost 15 bases. The CDR3 is 14 residues long. The CDR3 sequence: CASSPRGLAGTRFF. CDR3 nucleotides: TGCGCCAGCAGCCCAAGGGGACTAGCTGGAACTCGGTTCTTC.

The V call is TRBV5-1, the J call TRBJ2-1; 9 bases align to TRBD1. CDR3 length: 15 residues. J gave up 7 bases and V 2 bases, and 7 bases lay outside the gene matches. Germline loops: CDR1 SGHRS, CDR2 YFSETQ. The CDR3 reads CASSFRTGAGNEQFF. The CDR3 nucleotides read TGCGCCAGCAGCTTTCGGACAGGGGCCGGGAATGAGCAGTTCTTC.

V and J are TRBV6-5 and TRBJ2-7; 12 nucleotides agree with TRBD2. Germline assignment: CDR1 MNHEY and CDR2 SVGAGI. The CDR3 has 16 amino acids. Unmatched junction bases numbered 6, after V lost 3 bases and J lost 3 bases. The CDR3 region has the DNA TGTGCCAGCAGTTATGGTCTAGCGGGAGGGAACTACGAGCAGTACTTC. This gives the protein CASSYGLAGGNYEQYF.

The J gene is TRBJ2-7, the V gene TRBV14; 9 bases are a match to TRBD1. The CDR3 is 15 amino acids. J gave up 7 bases and V 4 bases, and 11 bases lay outside the gene matches. CDR1 and CDR2 from the germline V gene are SGHDN and FVKESK. The CDR3 nucleotides read TGTGCCAGCAGCCTACCGGGACAGGGACCCCAGGAGCAGTACTTC. Its translation is CASSLPGQGPQEQYF.

This sequence joins TRBV28 and TRBJ1-2; no reliable D call. The germline V gene encodes CDR1 MDHEN and CDR2 SYDVKM. CDR3 length: 13 residues. Trimming took off 4 bases at V and 0 bases at J, with 6 bases between the two ends. The CDR3 coding sequence is TGTGCCAGCAGTTCTGTCGCTAACTATGGCTACACCTTC. This translates into CASSSVANYGYTF.

The rearrangement uses TRBV19 and TRBJ1-1, with TRBD1 identical over 8 bases. The CDR3 contains 15 residues. V was clipped by 5 bases and J by 5 bases; unmatched bases: 10. Per germline, CDR1 LNHDA and CDR2 SQIVND (reference sequence). CDR3 DNA: TGTGCCAGTAGTTCAAAAGGACAGGGTAGGACTGAAGCTTTCTTT. Translating gives CASSSKGQGRTEAFF.

The gene calls are TRBV4-1 and TRBJ2-6; the match to TRBD1 covers 10 bases. CDR1 is MGHRA, CDR2 YSYEKL, per germline. V shed 4 bases, J shed 1 base, and the junction held 7 bases outside the gene matches. CDR3 size: 18 residues. CDR3 sequence (DNA): TGCGCCAGCAGCCTAGACAGGGGGCGGGCGTCTGGGGCCAACGTCCTGACTTTC. Translating gives CASSLDRGRASGANVLTF.

This clone appeared once. The chain couples TRBV6-5 to TRBJ2-3; D perhaps matches TRBD1 (5 bases). Germline CDR1 and CDR2: MNHEY and SVGAGI. The ends were cut back, 6 bases at V and 2 bases at J, with 15 bases in the middle. This CDR3 has 15 residues. CDR3 bases: TGTGCCAGCAGGAGGCAGGGTTCTTCCACAGATACGCAGTATTTT. It encodes CASRRQGSSTDTQYF.

The V gene is TRBV5-1, the J gene TRBJ2-7, with D possibly being TRBD1 (6 bases). The germline V and J ends were trimmed by 2 bases and 5 bases, with 11 bases remaining between them. The germline V gene encodes CDR1 SGHRS and CDR2 YFSETQ. The CDR3 totals 13 residues. This CDR3 reads CASSFPGTNEQYF. Here the CDR3 DNA reads TGCGCCAGCAGCTTCCCAGGGACAAACGAGCAGTACTTC.

The V call is TRBV28, the J call TRBJ1-3; D is unclear. The germline gives CDR1 MDHEN, CDR2 SYDVKM. Trimming removed 3 bases at V and 7 bases at J, with 10 bases between. The CDR3 spans 13 residues. This CDR3 is CASSLGWQNTIYF. CDR3 DNA sequence: TGTGCCAGCAGTTTGGGTTGGCAGAACACCATATATTTT.

This clone was picked up one time. The genes are TRBV29-1 and TRBJ2-3, with D perhaps assigned TRBD1 or TRBD2 (5 bases each). This CDR3 spans 14 amino acids. The germline CDR1 and CDR2 sequences are SQVTM and ANQGSEA. The V end lost 1 base, the J end lost 8 bases, and 16 bases lay between the germline ends. The CDR3 reads CSVEGLINGGTQYF. The DNA for the CDR3 is TGCAGCGTTGAAGGCCTCATAAATGGGGGTACGCAGTATTTT.

CDR3 region: CASSFPTGGHYGYTF. The CDR3 DNA reads TGTGCCAGCAGTTTCCCGACTGGGGGGCACTATGGCTACACCTTC. The rearrangement joins TRBV28 to TRBJ1-2, with D maybe TRBD1 (6 bases). V was cut by 3 bases and J by 3 bases, with 14 bases left in between. In germline, CDR1 is MDHEN, CDR2 SYDVKM. The CDR3 is 15 residues long.

J is TRBJ2-1 and V is TRBV25-1, with 8 bases lining up with TRBD2. After removal of 3 bases from V and 5 bases from J, the junction contained 12 bases not matched to a gene. CDR3 length: 17 amino acids. CDR1 is MGHDK and CDR2 is SYGVNS in the germline V gene. CDR3 loop: CASSDDGRALLHNEQFF. The CDR3 DNA follows: TGTGCCAGCAGTGATGACGGGAGGGCCTTGTTGCACAATGAGCAGTTCTTC.

The V call is TRBV18, the J call TRBJ2-3; the D gene is possibly TRBD2 (6 bases). Germline V gives CDR1 KGHSH, CDR2 LQKENI. V was clipped by 4 bases and J by 4 bases, with 15 bases between them. The CDR3 contains 15 residues. For the CDR3, the DNA is TGTGCCAGCTCACAAACGGGACTCGGTGCAGATACGCAGTATTTT. Protein sequence: CASSQTGLGADTQYF.

This clone was picked up one time. The chain joins TRBV5-1 to TRBJ2-7; 8 bases line up with TRBD1. The CDR3 is made up of 14 amino acids. Germline V lookup: CDR1 SGHRS, CDR2 YFSETQ. Losses at the gene ends were 5 bases for V and 1 base for J; bases not matched to a gene: 5. The CDR3 reads CASSPGGRSYEQYF. DNA for the CDR3: TGCGCCAGCAGTCCAGGGGGCAGGTCCTACGAGCAGTACTTC.

V is TRBV7-8 and J is TRBJ1-4; D ambiguous. The germline V and J ends were trimmed by 2 bases and 7 bases, with 17 bases remaining between them. The CDR3 runs to 16 residues. The germline gives CDR1 SGHVS, CDR2 FQNEAQ. The CDR3 reads CASSLKNLIRGEKLFF. The DNA of the CDR3 is TGTGCCAGCAGCTTAAAAAACCTCATACGCGGTGAAAAACTGTTTTTT.

Remarks on this clone: Other nucleotide sequences in the sample specify the same CDR3. This sequence joins TRBV20-1 and TRBJ2-1; the D is unclear. The CDR3 runs 10 residues. Trimming removed 5 bases from V and 4 bases from J, with 3 bases in between. Germline V gene sequence: CDR1 DFQATT, CDR2 SNEGSKA (reference sequence). CDR3: CSAEYNEQFF. CDR3 nucleotides: TGCAGTGCTGAATACAATGAGCAGTTCTTC.